The next 12 T cell receptor beta chains were all read from a single sample in a study of blood T cell repertoires in COVID-19. Profiling relied on immunoSEQ multiplex PCR, and the TCRdb table lists in-frame clones only, not all of them. The sample contains about 150,000 clones, around 85% of which appear only once. Sequencing was carried out using PBMCs or T cells enriched from blood (not recorded which). The receptors come from a woman between 40 and 55 years old who had recovered from COVID-19.

The chain uses TRBV5-1 and TRBJ1-2; TRBD1 matches 10 bases. The ends lost 4 bases at V and 7 bases at J; junction bases unmatched: 10. The CDR3 covers 15 residues. From germline, CDR1 is SGHRS and CDR2 YFSETQ. CDR3 nucleotide sequence: TGCGCCAGCAGCGTACTGGACAGGGGGAGGGGTGGCTACACCTTC. It yields the protein CASSVLDRGRGGYTF.

V gene TRBV9 combines with J gene TRBJ2-2; TRBD2 matches 9 bases. V lost 1 base and J lost 6; bases outside the gene matches: 16. Germline V gene lookup returns CDR1 SGDLS and CDR2 YYNGEE. CDR3 size: 19 residues. CDR3 sequence: CASSVSRSGRPTIAGELFF. The CDR3 DNA reads TGTGCCAGCAGCGTATCGAGGAGCGGGAGGCCTACTATCGCCGGGGAGCTGTTTTTT. Variable domain in full (rest from reference TRBV9 and TRBJ2-2): DSGVTQTPKHLITATGQRVTLRCSPRSGDLSVYWYQQSLDQGLQFLIQYYNGEERAKGNILERFSAQQFPDLHSELNLSSLELGDSALYFCASSVSRSGRPTIAGELFFGEGSRLTVL.

There are a few counts of this clone. The V gene is TRBV19, the J gene TRBJ2-7; 8 nucleotides agree with TRBD1. This CDR3 spans 15 amino acids. V was clipped by 4 bases and J by 6 bases; unmatched bases: 11. Germline CDR1 LNHDA, CDR2 SQIVND (reference sequence). The CDR3 protein is CASSNRDRRLFEQYF. The CDR3 DNA reads as TGTGCCAGTAGTAACCGGGACAGGAGGTTGTTCGAGCAGTACTTC.

The chain couples TRBV11-3 to TRBJ2-1, with 8 bases identical to TRBD2. V shed 3 bases and J 8 bases; nucleotides not matched to a gene: 9. Per germline, CDR1 SGHNT and CDR2 YENEEA. There are 15 residues in the CDR3. The CDR3 here is CASSFKAGALDEQFF. For the CDR3, the DNA is TGTGCCAGCAGCTTTAAAGCGGGAGCTCTAGATGAGCAGTTCTTC.

V usage is TRBV6-2 or TRBV6-3 and J usage is TRBJ1-2, with D perhaps matching TRBD1 (5 bases). Per the germline V gene, CDR1 is MNHEY and CDR2 is SVGEGT. The CDR3 is 17 amino acids. V was cut by 6 bases and J by 5 bases, with 25 bases left in between. CDR3 protein: CASSNDYGWGTDYGYTF. In DNA, the CDR3 is TGTGCCAGCAGCAACGATTACGGTTGGGGGACTGATTATGGCTACACCTTC.

Written as DNA, the CDR3 is TGTGCCAGCAGTTTATCGGGGCGGGAGAGGGCAGATACGCAGTATTTT. Amino acid sequence: CASSLSGRERADTQYF. This sequence joins TRBV27 and TRBJ2-3; the match to TRBD2 covers 7 bases. The CDR3 length is 16 residues. Germline trimming cut 0 bases from V and 4 bases from J; bases unmatched to any gene: 7. The V gene's germline CDR1 is MNHEY and CDR2 SMNVEV (reference sequence).

The chain joins TRBV10-2 to TRBJ1-5; 7 nucleotides match TRBD1. Trimming removed 10 bases from V and 7 bases from J; junction bases left unmatched: 10. Germline CDR1 is WSHSY and CDR2 is SAAADI. CDR3 length: 13 amino acids. The CDR3 is CATRQGIGQPQHF. Here the CDR3 DNA reads TGCGCCACCCGACAGGGTATTGGGCAGCCCCAGCATTTT.

V gene TRBV30 combines with J gene TRBJ2-3, with 10 bases lining up with TRBD2. This CDR3 has 13 amino acids. Germline V gene data show CDR1 as GTSNPN and CDR2 as SVGIG (reference sequence). Trimming cost V 8 bases and J 6 bases; bases outside gene matches: 8. CDR3 loop: CALGAGGDDTQYF. The CDR3 DNA reads TGTGCCCTCGGAGCGGGAGGGGACGATACGCAGTATTTT.

The chain carries TRBV27 and TRBJ1-4, with 7 nucleotides matching TRBD1. After removal of 6 bases from V and 0 bases from J, the junction contained 7 bases not matched to a gene. Germline CDR1 and CDR2: MNHEY and SMNVEV (reference sequence). This CDR3 contains 16 residues. CDR3 in DNA: TGTGCCAGCAGACACCTAACAGGGGCAACTAATGAAAAACTGTTTTTT. This gives the protein CASRHLTGATNEKLFF.

The V and J genes are TRBV5-6 and TRBJ2-7, with 13 bases identical to TRBD2. The CDR3 covers 17 residues. Germline trimming cut 4 bases from V and 1 base from J; bases unmatched to any gene: 8. CDR1 is SGHDT and CDR2 is YYEEEE in the germline V gene. As DNA, the CDR3 is TGTGCCAGCAGCCGACTAGCGGGAGGCAAAATTTCCTACGAGCAGTACTTC. This gives the protein CASSRLAGGKISYEQYF.

Here the CDR3 reads CAISEDLVESNQPQHF. The CDR3 DNA is TGTGCCATCAGTGAGGACCTAGTGGAGAGCAATCAGCCCCAGCATTTT. The J gene is TRBJ1-5, the V gene TRBV10-3; no clear D. Germline-derived CDR1 and CDR2 are ENHRY and SYGVKD. The CDR3 runs to 16 residues. The V end lost 2 bases, the J end lost 1 base, and 12 bases lay between the germline ends.

The chain couples TRBV28 to TRBJ2-7; the D gene is possibly TRBD2 (6 bases). In germline, CDR1 is MDHEN, CDR2 SYDVKM. V was trimmed by 3 bases and J by 2 bases, leaving 11 bases between them. The CDR3 has 14 residues. The CDR3 region has the DNA TGTGCCAGCAGTTTCTCGGGCGGGGCCTACGAGCAGTACTTC. Amino acids: CASSFSGGAYEQYF. Drawing the rest from reference TRBV28 and TRBJ2-7, the complete variable domain is DVKVTQSSRYLVKRTGEKVFLECVQDMDHENMFWYRQDPGLGLRLIYFSYDVKMKEKGDIPEGYSVSREKKERFSLILESASTNQTSMYLCASSFSGGAYEQYFGPGTRLTVT.